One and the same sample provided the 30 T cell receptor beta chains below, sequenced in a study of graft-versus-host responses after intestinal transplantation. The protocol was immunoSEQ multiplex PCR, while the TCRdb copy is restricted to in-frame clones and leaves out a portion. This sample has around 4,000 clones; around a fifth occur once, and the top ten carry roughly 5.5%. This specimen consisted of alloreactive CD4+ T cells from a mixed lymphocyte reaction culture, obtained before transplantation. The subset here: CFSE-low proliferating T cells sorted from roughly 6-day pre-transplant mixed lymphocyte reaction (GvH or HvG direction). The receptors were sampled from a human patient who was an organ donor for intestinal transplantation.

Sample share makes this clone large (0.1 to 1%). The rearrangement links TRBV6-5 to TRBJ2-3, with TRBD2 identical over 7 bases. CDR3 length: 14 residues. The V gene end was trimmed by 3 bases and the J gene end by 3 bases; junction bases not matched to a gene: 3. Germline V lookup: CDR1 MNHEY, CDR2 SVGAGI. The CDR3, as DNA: TGTGCCAGCAGTTATGGGCGGGGGACAGATACGCAGTATTTT. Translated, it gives CASSYGRGTDTQYF.

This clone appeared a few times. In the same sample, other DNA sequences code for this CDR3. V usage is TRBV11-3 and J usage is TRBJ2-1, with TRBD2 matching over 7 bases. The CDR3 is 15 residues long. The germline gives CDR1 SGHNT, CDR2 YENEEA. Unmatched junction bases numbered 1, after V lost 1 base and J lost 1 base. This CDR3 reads CASSLAGGSYNEQFF. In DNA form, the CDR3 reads TGTGCCAGCAGCTTAGCCGGGGGGTCCTACAATGAGCAGTTCTTC.

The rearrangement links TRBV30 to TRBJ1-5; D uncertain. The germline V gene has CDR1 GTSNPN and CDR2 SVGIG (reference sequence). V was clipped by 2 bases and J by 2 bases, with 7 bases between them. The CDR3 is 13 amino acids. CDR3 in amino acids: CAWSPTGNQPQHF. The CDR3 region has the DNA TGTGCCTGGAGTCCCACGGGCAATCAGCCCCAGCATTTT.

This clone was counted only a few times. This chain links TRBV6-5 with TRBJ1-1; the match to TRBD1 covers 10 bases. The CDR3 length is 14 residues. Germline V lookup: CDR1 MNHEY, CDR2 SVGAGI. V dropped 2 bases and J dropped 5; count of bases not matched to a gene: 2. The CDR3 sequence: CASSYGQGGTEAFF. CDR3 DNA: TGTGCCAGCAGTTACGGACAGGGGGGTACTGAAGCTTTCTTT.

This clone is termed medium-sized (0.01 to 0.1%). The CDR3, as DNA: TGTGCCAGCAGCTTAGGTGTGGGGAGAGACACCGGGGAGCTGTTTTTT. It codes for CASSLGVGRDTGELFF. The V gene is TRBV7-9, the J gene TRBJ2-2; D is possibly TRBD2 (5 bases). CDR3 length: 16 residues. Germline CDR1 SEHNR, CDR2 FQNEAQ (reference sequence). Trimming pared 1 base from V and 3 bases from J, leaving 12 bases between.

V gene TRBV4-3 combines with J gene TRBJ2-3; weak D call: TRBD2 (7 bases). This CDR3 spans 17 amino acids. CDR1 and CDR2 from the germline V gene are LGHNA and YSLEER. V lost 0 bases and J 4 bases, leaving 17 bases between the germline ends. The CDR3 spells CASSQERTGGLADTQYF. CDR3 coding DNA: TGCGCCAGCAGCCAAGAACGGACCGGGGGGCTGGCAGATACGCAGTATTTT.

The CDR3 coding sequence is TGTGCCACCAGCAGAGGGAGGGGCGGCACAGATACGCAGTATTTT. Protein: CATSRGRGGTDTQYF. The chain employs TRBV15 and TRBJ2-3; D is perhaps TRBD2 (6 bases). Germline V gene lookup returns CDR1 LNHNV and CDR2 YYDKDF (reference sequence). The CDR3 is 15 amino acids. V was pared by 1 base and J by 1 base, with 9 bases between.

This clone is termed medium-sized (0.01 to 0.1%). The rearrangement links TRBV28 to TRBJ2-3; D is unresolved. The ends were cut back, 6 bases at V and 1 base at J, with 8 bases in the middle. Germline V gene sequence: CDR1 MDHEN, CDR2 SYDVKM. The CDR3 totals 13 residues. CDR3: CASSLAGTDTQYF. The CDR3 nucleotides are TGTGCCAGCAGCCTCGCGGGCACAGATACGCAGTATTTT.

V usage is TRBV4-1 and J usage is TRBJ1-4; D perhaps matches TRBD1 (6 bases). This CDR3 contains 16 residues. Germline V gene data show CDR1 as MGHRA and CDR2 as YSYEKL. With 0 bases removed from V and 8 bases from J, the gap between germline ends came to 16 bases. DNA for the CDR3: TGCGCCAGCAGCCAAGATTTGGGGGCGCGTAGGGAAAAACTGTTTTTT. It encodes CASSQDLGARREKLFF.

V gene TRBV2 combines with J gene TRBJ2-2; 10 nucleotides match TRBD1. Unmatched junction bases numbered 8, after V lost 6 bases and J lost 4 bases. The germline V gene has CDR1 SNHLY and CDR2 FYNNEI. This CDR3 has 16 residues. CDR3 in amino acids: CASSVGTGVTTGELFF. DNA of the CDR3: TGTGCCAGCAGCGTTGGGACAGGGGTAACCACCGGGGAGCTGTTTTTT.

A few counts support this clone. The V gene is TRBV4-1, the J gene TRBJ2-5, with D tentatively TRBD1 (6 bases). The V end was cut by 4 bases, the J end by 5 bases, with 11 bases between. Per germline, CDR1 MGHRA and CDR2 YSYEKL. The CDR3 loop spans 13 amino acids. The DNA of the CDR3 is TGCGCCAGCAGCCGTAACAGGGAGGAGACCCAGTACTTC. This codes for CASSRNREETQYF.

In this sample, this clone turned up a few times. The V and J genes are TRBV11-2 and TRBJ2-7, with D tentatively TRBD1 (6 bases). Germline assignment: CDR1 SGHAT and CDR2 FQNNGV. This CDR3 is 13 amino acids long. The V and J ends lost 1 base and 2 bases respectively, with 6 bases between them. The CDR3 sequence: CASSLAGAYEQYV. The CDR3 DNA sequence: TGTGCCAGCAGCTTAGCAGGGGCCTACGAGCAGTACGTC.

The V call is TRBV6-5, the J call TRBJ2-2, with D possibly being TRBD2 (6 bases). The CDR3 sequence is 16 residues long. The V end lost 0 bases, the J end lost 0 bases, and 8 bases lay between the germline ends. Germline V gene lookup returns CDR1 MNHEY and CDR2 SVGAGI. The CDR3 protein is CASSYSGGANTGELFF. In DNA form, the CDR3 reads TGTGCCAGCAGTTACTCCGGCGGGGCGAACACCGGGGAGCTGTTTTTT.

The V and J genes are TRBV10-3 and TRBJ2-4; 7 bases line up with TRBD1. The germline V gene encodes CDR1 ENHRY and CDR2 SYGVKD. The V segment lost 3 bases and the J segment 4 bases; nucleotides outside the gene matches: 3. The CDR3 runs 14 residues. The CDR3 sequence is CAISELGQKNIQYF. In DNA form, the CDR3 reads TGTGCCATCAGTGAATTGGGACAGAAAAACATTCAGTACTTC.

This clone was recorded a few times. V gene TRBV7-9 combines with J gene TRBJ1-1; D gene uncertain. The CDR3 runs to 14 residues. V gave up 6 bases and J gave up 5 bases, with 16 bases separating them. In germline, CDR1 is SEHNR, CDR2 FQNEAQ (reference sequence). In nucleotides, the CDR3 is TGTGCCAGCAGTTCTAATTCCCGGTGGACTGAAGCTTTCTTT. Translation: CASSSNSRWTEAFF.

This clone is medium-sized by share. The CDR3 sequence is CASSSPGVSPLHF. CDR3 sequence (DNA): TGTGCCAGCAGCTCCCCGGGGGTTTCACCCCTCCACTTT. This chain joins TRBV7-9 and TRBJ1-6, with D possibly being TRBD1 (5 bases). In germline, CDR1 is SEHNR, CDR2 FQNEAQ (reference sequence). Trimming took off 4 bases at V and 9 bases at J, with 10 bases between the two ends. The CDR3 has 13 residues.

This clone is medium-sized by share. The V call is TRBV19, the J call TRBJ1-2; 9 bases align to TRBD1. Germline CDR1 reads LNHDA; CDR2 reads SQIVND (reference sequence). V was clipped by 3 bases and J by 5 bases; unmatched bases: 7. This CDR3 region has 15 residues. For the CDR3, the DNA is TGTGCCAGTAGTATCGCCGGGACAGGGTCGTATGGCTACACCTTC. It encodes CASSIAGTGSYGYTF.

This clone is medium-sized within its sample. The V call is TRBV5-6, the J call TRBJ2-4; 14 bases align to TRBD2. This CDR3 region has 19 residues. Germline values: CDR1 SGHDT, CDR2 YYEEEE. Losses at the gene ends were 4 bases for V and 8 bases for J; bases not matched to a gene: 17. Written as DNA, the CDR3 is TGTGCCAGCAGCCCGATTGGGACTAGCGGGGGCGAGCCATTCGACATTCAGTACTTC. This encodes CASSPIGTSGGEPFDIQYF.

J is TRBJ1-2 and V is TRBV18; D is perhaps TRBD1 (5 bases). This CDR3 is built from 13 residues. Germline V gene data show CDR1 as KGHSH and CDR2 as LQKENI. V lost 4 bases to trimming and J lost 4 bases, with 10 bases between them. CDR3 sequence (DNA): TGTGCCAGCTCACTGGAGACAGTCTATGGCTACACCTTC. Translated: CASSLETVYGYTF.

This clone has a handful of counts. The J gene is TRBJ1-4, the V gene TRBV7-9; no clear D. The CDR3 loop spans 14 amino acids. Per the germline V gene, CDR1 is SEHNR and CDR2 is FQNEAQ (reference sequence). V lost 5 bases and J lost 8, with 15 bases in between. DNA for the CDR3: TGTGCCAGCAGCGTTGGAGGGCAGGCCGAAAAACTGTTTTTT. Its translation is CASSVGGQAEKLFF.

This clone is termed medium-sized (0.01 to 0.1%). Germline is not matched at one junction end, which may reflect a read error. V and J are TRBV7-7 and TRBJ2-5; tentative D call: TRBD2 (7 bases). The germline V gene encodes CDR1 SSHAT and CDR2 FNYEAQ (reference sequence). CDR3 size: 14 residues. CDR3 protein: CASSPAGGRETQYF. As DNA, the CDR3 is TGTGCTAGCAGCCCCGCCGGGGGGCGAGAGACCCAGTACTTC.

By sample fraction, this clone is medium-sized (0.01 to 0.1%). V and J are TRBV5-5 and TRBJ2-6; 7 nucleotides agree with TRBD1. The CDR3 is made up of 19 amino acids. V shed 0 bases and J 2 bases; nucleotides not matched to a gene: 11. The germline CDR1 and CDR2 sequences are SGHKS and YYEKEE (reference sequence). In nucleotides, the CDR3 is TGTGCCAGCAGCTTGGTGGGGACAGCAGGTTCTCCTGGGGCCAACGTCCTGACTTTC. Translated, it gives CASSLVGTAGSPGANVLTF.

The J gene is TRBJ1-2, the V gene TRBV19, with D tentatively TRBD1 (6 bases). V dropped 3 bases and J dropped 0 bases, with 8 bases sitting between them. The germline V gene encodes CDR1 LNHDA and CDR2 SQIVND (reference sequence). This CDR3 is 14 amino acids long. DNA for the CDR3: TGTGCCAGTAGTATTCAGGGGTCTAACTATGGCTACACCTTC. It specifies CASSIQGSNYGYTF.

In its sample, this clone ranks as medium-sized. The CDR3 is CASTGTGGEYGYTF. CDR3 DNA: TGTGCCAGTACCGGGACAGGGGGCGAGTATGGCTACACCTTC. The chain is built from TRBV19 and TRBJ1-2; 12 bases match TRBD1. Germline V gene sequence: CDR1 LNHDA, CDR2 SQIVND (reference sequence). Losses at the gene ends were 7 bases for V and 5 bases for J; bases not matched to a gene: 5. The CDR3 length is 14 residues.

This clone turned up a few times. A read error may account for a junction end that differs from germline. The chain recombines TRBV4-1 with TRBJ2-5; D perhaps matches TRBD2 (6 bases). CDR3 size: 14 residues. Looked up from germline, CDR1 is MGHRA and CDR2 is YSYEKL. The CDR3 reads CASSQGKTRETQYF. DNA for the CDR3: TGTGCCAGCAGCCAAGGAAAGACTAGGGAGACCCAGTACTTC.

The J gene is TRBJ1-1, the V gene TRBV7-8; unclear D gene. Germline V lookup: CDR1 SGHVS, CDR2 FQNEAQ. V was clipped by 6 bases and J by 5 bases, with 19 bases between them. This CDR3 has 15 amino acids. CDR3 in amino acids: CASRIRDVMGTEAFF. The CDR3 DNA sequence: TGTGCCAGCAGGATTCGGGATGTTATGGGGACTGAAGCTTTCTTT.

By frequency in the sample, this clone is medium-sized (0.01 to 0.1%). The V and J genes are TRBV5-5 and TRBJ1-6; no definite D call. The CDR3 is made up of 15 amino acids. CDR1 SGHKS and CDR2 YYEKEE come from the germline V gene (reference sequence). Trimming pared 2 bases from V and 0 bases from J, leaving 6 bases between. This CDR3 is CASSFISSYNSPLHF. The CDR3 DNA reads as TGTGCCAGCAGCTTTATCAGCTCCTATAATTCACCCCTCCACTTT.

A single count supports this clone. In DNA form, the CDR3 reads TGTGCCAGCAGTTCATACAGGGAAGGCTACACCTTC. Translating gives CASSSYREGYTF. The chain carries TRBV6-5 and TRBJ1-2, with a weak D call TRBD1 (6 bases). This CDR3 is built from 12 residues. V was clipped by 4 bases and J by 8 bases, with 11 bases between them. Germline V CDR1 and CDR2: MNHEY, SVGAGI.

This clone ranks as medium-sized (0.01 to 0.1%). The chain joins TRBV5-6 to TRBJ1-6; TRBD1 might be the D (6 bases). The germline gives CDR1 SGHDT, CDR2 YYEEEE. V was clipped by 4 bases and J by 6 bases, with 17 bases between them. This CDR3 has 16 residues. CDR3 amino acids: CASSIRDRFGNSPLHF. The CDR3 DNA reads TGTGCCAGCAGCATCCGCGACAGGTTCGGTAATTCACCCCTCCACTTT.

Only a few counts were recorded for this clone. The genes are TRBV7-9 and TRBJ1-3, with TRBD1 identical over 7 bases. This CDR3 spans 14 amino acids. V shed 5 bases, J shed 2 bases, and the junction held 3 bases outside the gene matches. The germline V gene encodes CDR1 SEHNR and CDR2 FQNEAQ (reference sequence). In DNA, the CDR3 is TGTGCCAGCAGCCCGGGACAGACTGGAAACACCATATATTTT. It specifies CASSPGQTGNTIYF.